This TCR beta chain was identified in a study of T cells in Graves' hyperthyroidism and ophthalmopathy (dated by TCRdb to between 2018 and 2021). Background for the entire study: Peripheral blood samples were taken at initial diagnosis, before any treatment was given. The study also compared thyroid tissue and blood T-cell repertoires from a handful of Graves' hyperthyroidism patients. To identify distinguishing TCR V-J signatures, a discovery cohort of some 99 patients was used, comprising 43 with Graves' ophthalmopathy and 57 with stable Graves' hyperthyroidism. Whether ophthalmopathy could be predicted prospectively was tested in an independent validation cohort made up of 18 to 20 hyperthyroidism patients plus 17 patients who later progressed to ophthalmopathy. Once sampling was done, hyperthyroidism patients were given methimazole at a starting dose of 30 mg daily, whereas ophthalmopathy patients were given high-dose intravenous methylprednisolone. The roughly 90 discovery patients were divided at random into training and test sets in a 7:3 ratio. According to the paper, TCR Vbeta CDR3 sequencing was carried out on roughly 130 peripheral blood samples, which came from some 41 ophthalmopathy, around 74 hyperthyroidism and some 17 progressor patients.

The TCR beta CDR3 regions were amplified from the RNA transcripts. For the first round of RT-PCR on the TCR CDR3, the HTBI primer set was used together with the Qiagen OneStep RT-PCR kit. Libraries were constructed in a second round of multiplex PCR, after which size selection and purification were performed. Libraries were sequenced paired-end with 100 bp reads on an Illumina HiSeq2000. The source study handled its data this way. Raw data were processed with SOAPnuke, discarding reads with adapters, uncalled bases, mean Phred below 15, or no exact constant-primer or identifier match. COPE v1.2.5 was used to merge high-quality paired reads, and clonotypes were defined as unique nucleotide sequences. MiTCR v1.1 was used to align clonotypes to the IMGT TRBV, TRBD and TRBJ reference segments. The analysis included only V-J combinations with a frequency above 0.0001, which together covered more than 99% of the repertoires. A TCS score was defined as the ratio between F50 (clonal expansion) and ExV (chaos), using BLOSUM62-based TCRdist between CDR3 peptides within each V-J. Welch's t-statistics and random forest reduced fewer than 550 V-J features to fewer than 15, which were used in a naive Bayes classifier (R e1071). The raw public data were reprocessed by TCRdb itself: fastp quality trimming at Q25, MiXCR clonotype calling, in-frame beta chains only. Identical CDR3 proteins give one entry, which carries the most common genes and DNA. TCRdb's processing, not the authors', yielded these V and J calls. Within this sample are over 300,000 distinct CDR3 sequences, with roughly 15% of them counted one time only. The top ten clonotypes cover roughly 33% of the sample.

Overall study results and their limits: Ophthalmopathy was separated from stable hyperthyroidism by a 13 V-J signature model, with approximately 85% sensitivity and just over 81% specificity obtained in cross-validation and 80%/75% obtained in testing. Most expanded thyroid clonotypes (frequency above 0.001) were also detected in blood, a finding suggesting that blood repertoires may reflect thyroid immune responses. In validation, the model predicted progression to ophthalmopathy with roughly 66% sensitivity and approximately 72% specificity, a median of about six months before onset. Sample size was not statistically predetermined, and blinding of investigators to group allocation was not performed.

Notes on this clonotype: Its antigen is not yet known. No clone much larger than this one lies a single base away; base qualities are absent.

Ophthalmopathy patients had moderately to severely active disease, Clinical Activity Score of at least 3, NOSPECS grade of at least 4, and duration under 3 months. Patients with uncontrolled infections, other autoimmune diseases, pregnancy or lactation were excluded. Diagnoses relied on clinical symptoms, serum thyroxine and TRAb, thyroid ultrasound and orbital computed tomography. Ficoll-Paque density gradient centrifugation was used to isolate PBMCs from about 9.4 ml of fresh peripheral blood. Trizol reagent was used to extract total RNA, and RNA quality was then checked on an Agilent 2100 Bioanalyzer. CDR1 and CDR2, looked up from the germline V gene, are SGHAT and FQNNGV. The CDR3, from cysteine to phenylalanine, totals 14 residues. The retained sequence is limited to the CDR3, 42 bases, with the frame set at the first base. Between the V and J ends, shortened by 3 bases and 4 bases respectively, the junction contains 11 bases.

The clonotype was recovered from a woman aged 40 to 49 with Graves' ophthalmopathy. Recombination connected TRBV11-2 to TRBJ2-3; TRBD2 is a weak D gene call, 5 bases matching. The source material was blood. CDR3 reads: CASSFDSVPDTQYF. The nucleotide sequence is given as TGTGCCAGCAGCTTTGATAGCGTGCCAGATACGCAGTATTTT.